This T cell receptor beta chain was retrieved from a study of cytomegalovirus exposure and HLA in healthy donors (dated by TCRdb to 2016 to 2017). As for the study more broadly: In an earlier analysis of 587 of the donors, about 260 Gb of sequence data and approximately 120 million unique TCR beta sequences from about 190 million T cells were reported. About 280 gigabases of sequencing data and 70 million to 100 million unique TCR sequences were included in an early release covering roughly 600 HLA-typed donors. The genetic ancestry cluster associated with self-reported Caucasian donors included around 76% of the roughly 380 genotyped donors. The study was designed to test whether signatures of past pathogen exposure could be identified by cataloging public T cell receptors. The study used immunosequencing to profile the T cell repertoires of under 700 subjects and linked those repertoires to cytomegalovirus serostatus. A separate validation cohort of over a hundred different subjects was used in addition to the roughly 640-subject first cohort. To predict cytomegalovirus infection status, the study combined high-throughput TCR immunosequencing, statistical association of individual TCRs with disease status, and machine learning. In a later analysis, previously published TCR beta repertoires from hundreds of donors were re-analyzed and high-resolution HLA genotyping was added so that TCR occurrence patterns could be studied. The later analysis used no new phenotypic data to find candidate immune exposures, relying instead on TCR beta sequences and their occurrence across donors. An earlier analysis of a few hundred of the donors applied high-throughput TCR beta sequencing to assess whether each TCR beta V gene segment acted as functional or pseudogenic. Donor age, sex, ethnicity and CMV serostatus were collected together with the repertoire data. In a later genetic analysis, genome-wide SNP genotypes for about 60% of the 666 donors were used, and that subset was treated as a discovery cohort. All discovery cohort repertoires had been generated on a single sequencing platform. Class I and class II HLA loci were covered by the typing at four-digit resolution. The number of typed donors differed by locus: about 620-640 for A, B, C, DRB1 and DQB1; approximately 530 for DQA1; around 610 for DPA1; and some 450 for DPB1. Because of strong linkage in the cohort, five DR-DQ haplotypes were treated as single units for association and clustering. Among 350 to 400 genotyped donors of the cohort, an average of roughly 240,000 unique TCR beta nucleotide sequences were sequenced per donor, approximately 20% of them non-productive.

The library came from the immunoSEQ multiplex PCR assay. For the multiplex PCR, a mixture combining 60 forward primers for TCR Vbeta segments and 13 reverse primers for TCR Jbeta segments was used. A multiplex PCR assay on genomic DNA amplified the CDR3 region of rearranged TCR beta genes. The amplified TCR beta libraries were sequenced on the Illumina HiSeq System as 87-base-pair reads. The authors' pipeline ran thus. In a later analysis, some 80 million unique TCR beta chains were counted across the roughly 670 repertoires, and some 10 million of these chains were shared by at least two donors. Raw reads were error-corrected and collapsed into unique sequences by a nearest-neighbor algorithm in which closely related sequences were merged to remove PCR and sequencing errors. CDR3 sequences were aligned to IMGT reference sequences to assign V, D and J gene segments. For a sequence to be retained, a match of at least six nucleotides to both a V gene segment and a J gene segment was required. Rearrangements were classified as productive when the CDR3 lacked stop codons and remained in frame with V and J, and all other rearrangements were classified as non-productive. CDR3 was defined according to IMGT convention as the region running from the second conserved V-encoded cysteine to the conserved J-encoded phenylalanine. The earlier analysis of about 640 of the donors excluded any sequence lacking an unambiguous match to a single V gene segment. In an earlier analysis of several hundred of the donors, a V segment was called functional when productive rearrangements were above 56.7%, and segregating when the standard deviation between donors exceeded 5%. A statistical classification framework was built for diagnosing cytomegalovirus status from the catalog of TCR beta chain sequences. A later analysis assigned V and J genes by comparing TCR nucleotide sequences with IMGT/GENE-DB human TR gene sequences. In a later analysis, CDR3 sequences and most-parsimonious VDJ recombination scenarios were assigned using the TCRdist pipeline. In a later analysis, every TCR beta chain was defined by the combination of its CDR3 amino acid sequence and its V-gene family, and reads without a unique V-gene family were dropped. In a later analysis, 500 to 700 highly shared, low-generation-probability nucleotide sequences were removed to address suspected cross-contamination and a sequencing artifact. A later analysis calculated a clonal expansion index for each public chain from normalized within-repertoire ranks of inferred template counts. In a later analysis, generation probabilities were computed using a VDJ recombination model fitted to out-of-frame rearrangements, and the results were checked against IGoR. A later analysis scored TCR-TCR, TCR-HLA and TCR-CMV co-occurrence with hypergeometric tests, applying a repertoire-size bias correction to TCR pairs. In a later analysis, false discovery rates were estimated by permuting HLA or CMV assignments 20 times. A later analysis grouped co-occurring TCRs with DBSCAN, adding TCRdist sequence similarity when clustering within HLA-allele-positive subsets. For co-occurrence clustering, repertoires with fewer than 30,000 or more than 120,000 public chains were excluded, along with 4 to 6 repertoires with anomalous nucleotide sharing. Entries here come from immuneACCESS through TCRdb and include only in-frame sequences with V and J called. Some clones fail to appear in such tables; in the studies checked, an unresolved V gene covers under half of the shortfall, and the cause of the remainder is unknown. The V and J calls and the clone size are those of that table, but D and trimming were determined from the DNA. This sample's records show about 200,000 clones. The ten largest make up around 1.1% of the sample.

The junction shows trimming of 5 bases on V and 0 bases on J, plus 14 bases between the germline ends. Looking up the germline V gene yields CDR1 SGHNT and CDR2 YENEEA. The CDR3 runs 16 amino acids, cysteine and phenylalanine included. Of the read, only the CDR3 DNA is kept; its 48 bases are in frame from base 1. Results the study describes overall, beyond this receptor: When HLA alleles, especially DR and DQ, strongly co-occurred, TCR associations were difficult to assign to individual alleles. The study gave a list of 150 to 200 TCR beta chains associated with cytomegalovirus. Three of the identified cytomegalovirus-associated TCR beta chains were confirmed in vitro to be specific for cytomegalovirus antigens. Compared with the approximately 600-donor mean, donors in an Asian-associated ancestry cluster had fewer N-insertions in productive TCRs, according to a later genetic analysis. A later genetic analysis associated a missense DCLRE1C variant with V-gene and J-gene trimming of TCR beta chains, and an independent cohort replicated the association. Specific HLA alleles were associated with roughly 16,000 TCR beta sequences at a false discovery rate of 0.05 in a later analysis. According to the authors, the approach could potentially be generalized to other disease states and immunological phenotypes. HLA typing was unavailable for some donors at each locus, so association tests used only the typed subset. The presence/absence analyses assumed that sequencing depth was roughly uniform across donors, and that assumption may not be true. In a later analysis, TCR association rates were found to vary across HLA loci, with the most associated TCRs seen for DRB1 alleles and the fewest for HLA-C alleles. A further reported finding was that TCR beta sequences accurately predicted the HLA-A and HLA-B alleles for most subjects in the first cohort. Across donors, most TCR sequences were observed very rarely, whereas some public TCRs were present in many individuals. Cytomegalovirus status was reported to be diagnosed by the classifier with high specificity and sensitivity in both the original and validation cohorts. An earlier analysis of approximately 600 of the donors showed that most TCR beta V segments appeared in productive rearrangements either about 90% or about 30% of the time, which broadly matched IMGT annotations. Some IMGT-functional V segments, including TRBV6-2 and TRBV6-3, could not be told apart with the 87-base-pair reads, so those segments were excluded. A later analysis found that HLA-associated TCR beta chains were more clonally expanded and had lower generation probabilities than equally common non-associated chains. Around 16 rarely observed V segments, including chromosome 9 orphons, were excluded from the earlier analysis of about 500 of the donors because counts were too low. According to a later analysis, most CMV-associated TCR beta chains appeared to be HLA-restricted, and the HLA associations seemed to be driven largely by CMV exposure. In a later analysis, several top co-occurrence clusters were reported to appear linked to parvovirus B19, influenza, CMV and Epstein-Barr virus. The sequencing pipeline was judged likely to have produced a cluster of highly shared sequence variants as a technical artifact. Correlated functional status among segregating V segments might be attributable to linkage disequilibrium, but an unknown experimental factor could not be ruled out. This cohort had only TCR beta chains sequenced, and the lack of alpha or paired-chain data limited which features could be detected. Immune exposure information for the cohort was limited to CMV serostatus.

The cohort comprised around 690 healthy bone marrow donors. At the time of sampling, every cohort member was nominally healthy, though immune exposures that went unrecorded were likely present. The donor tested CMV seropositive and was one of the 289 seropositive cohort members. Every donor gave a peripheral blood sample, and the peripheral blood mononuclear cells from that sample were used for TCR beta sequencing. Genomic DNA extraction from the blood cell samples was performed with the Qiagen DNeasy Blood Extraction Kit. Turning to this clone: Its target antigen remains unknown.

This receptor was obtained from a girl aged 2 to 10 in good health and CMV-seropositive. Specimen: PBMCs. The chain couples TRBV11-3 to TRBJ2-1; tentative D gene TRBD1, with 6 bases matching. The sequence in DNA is TGTGCCAGCAGCGCCCTACAGGGAAGCTCCTACAATGAGCAGTTCTTC. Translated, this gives CASSALQGSSYNEQFF.